One TCR beta chain is described in this entry. Its antigen is not yet known. No much larger clone is present one base from it, and per-base qualities are unavailable. Looking up the germline V gene yields CDR1 LGHNA and CDR2 YSLEER. Trimming accounts for 6 bases at V and 9 bases at J, while the number of junction bases matched to no gene is 15. The CDR3, from cysteine to phenylalanine, totals 16 residues. Only the CDR3 DNA is retained, 48 bases long and in frame from the first base. The record originates from a study of T cells in narcolepsy (dated by TCRdb to the late 2010s). Looking at the study overall: Healthy control donors were enrolled in the study alongside patients who had narcolepsy type 1 or type 2 (NT1, NT2). The study sought autoreactive T cells targeting hypocretin neuron self-antigens (hypocretin, TRIB2) in narcolepsy patients, using TCR Vbeta sequencing to track clonotypes in blood and CSF. What the research found in general, with its limitations: Some blood memory CD4+ repertoires from patients and controls contained no sequences matching autoreactive T cell clones. HCRT-specific and TRIB2-specific autoreactive clonotypes were highlighted in plots that compared CD4+ T cell clonotypes in CSF versus blood from the same patient. Autoreactive clonotypes were reported to be detected serially in the blood of the same patients and of different patients, but not in the blood of healthy controls. Numbers of sequenced blood memory CD4+ clonotypes were comparable, averaging around 42,000 in patients and roughly 35,000 in controls.

For TCR Vbeta sequencing, memory CD4+ T cells were sorted ex vivo from the peripheral blood of narcolepsy patients and healthy controls. The library came from the immunoSEQ multiplex PCR assay. TCRdb obtained this table from immuneACCESS and retained in-frame rearrangements with V and J assigned. These tables miss some clones; where compared with another copy, unresolved V genes account for less than half of the shortfall, and the remainder is unexplained. Across this sample there are 30,000 to 35,000 clones, with approximately 90% seen only once. The leading ten clones occupy 0.8% to 0.95% of the sample.

Specimen: CD45RA- memory CD4+ T cells from PBMCs. The cell subset or site label corresponds to: memory T cells sorted ex vivo from peripheral blood. The TCR originated in a human donor with narcolepsy. The V and J genes are TRBV4-3 and TRBJ2-1; the junction holds 9 bases that match TRBD2. The nucleotides are TGCGCCAGCAGTCTTAAAACGTTAGCGGGAGCGGGTGAGCAGTTCTTC. Its translation is CASSLKTLAGAGEQFF.